What follows describes a single TCR beta chain. Its antigen is not identified. Trimming took off 2 bases at V and 0 bases at J, with 20 bases between the two ends. This CDR3 contains 20 residues. CDR1 KGHSH and CDR2 LQKENI come from the germline V gene. The entry originates in a study of T cell responses to AZD1222 COVID-19 vaccine. Study observations and caveats: Unmutated variant regions are reportedly targeted by nearly half of spike-specific TCRs.

The method was immunoSEQ multiplex PCR; TCRdb's version includes in-frame clones alone and lacks a portion of them. The data contain about 110,000 clones, roughly 87% of them singletons. This sequence joins TRBV18 and TRBJ2-6; D may be TRBD2 (6 bases). The sequenced sample was peripheral blood, obtained on day 0 of AZD1222 vaccination. The sequence came from an adult in good health. The CDR3 region has the DNA TGTGCCAGCTCACCATTCCCTACTTCGGGGGTAAACTCTGGGGCCAACGTCCTGACTTTC. Its protein is CASSPFPTSGVNSGANVLTF. The variable domain in full, with the rest retrieved from reference TRBV18 and TRBJ2-6, is NAGVMQNPRHLVRRRGQEARLRCSPMKGHSHVYWYRQLPEEGLKFMVYLQKENIIDESGMPKERFSAEFPKEGPSILRIQQVVRGDSAAYFCASSPFPTSGVNSGANVLTFGAGSRLTVL.